The 8 T cell receptor beta chains below all came from one sample that was sequenced in a study of Ad26.COV2.S vaccination and SARS-CoV-2 variants (dated by TCRdb to about 2021). Reading the label with the study, this specimen's treatment or condition is: some 19 received Ad26.COV2.S at low or high dose, single or two shots; about 5 received placebo; per-sample allocation not given. Repertoires of vaccine and placebo recipients were sequenced from samples taken on day 63 after the first injection. Library preparation was by the immunoSEQ multiplex PCR assay. TCRdb's version of the immuneACCESS table is confined to in-frame rearrangements and falls short of the full clone set. An unresolved V gene accounts for under half of the shortfall where checked; the remainder is of unknown origin. The sample includes 440,000 or so clones, with around 91% observed a single time. The ten most abundant clones make up roughly 4% of the sample.

The starting material was peripheral blood, obtained in a trial of Ad26.COV2.S vaccine versus placebo. The receptors come from a person between 18 and 60 years old who received the Ad26.COV2.S COVID-19 vaccine or a placebo.

This chain joins TRBV6-4 and TRBJ2-7; D unclear. V was trimmed by 7 bases and J by 0 bases, leaving 13 bases between them. CDR3 size: 14 residues. In germline, CDR1 is MRHNA, CDR2 SNTAGT. CDR3 sequence: CASMPIQSSYEQYF. DNA for the CDR3: TGTGCCAGCATGCCGATCCAGAGCTCCTACGAGCAGTACTTC.

This chain uses TRBV7-3 with TRBJ2-4; D is ambiguous. The CDR3 is 17 residues long. Germline values: CDR1 SGHTA, CDR2 FQGTGA. V shed 6 bases and J shed 0 bases, with 18 bases lying between them. CDR3 sequence: CASRPDGIKLAKNIQYF. In nucleotides, the CDR3 is TGTGCCAGCAGACCGGACGGAATTAAGTTAGCCAAAAACATTCAGTACTTC.

V usage is TRBV29-1 and J usage is TRBJ2-7; 7 nucleotides match TRBD2. Germline CDR1 SQVTM, CDR2 ANQGSEA. Trimming at V came to 7 bases and at J to 3 bases, leaving 15 bases not matched to a gene. This CDR3 is 15 amino acids long. The CDR3 coding sequence is TGCAGCGCCAGGCGAGGGCTAGCGGATAACTACGAGCAGTACTTC. Residues: CSARRGLADNYEQYF.

The V call is TRBV6-5, the J call TRBJ2-5; TRBD2 agrees at 8 bases. Per germline, CDR1 MNHEY and CDR2 SVGAGI. This CDR3 comprises 15 residues. The ends lost 4 bases at V and 4 bases at J; junction bases unmatched: 8. The CDR3 loop is CASSSQAGVVETQYF. The CDR3 coding sequence is TGTGCCAGCAGTTCCCAAGCGGGAGTTGTAGAGACCCAGTACTTC.

This clone was recorded many times. The CDR3 DNA reads TGTGCCACCAGCGACGGAGGGACAGGGGGCTGGAACACTGAAGCTTTCTTT. It encodes CATSDGGTGGWNTEAFF. The chain joins TRBV15 to TRBJ1-1; 12 bases map to TRBD1. The germline CDR1 and CDR2 sequences are LNHNV and YYDKDF (reference sequence). V shed 5 bases, J shed 1 base, and the junction held 8 bases outside the gene matches. The CDR3 has 17 residues. The entire variable domain, with the rest obtained from reference TRBV15 and TRBJ1-1, is as follows: DAMVIQNPRYQVTQFGKPVTLSCSQTLNHNVMYWYQQKSSQAPKLLFHYYDKDFNNEADTPDNFQSRRPNTSFCFLDIRSPGLGDTAMYLCATSDGGTGGWNTEAFFGQGTRLTVV.

The chain has TRBV27 and TRBJ1-2; TRBD1 is a possible D gene (5 bases). V was shortened by 8 bases and J by 3 bases, with 10 bases between the two germline ends. CDR3 size: 12 residues. Germline V CDR1 and CDR2: MNHEY, SMNVEV (reference sequence). The CDR3 sequence is CASRGGYYGYTF. CDR3 coding DNA: TGTGCCAGCCGGGGCGGGTACTATGGCTACACCTTC.

The rearrangement uses TRBV5-3 and TRBJ2-1; 8 bases align to TRBD2. TRBV5-3 belongs to the ORF category, with a function that is uncertain. This CDR3 is 16 amino acids long. V lost 2 bases and J lost 4; bases outside the gene matches: 8. CDR3 protein: CARSFGTRLGYNEQFF. DNA for the CDR3: TGTGCCAGAAGCTTCGGGACTAGGCTGGGATACAATGAGCAGTTCTTC.

The V and J genes are TRBV4-2 and TRBJ2-5; possibly TRBD2 for D (5 bases). The CDR3 spans 13 residues. Per the germline V gene, CDR1 is LGHNA and CDR2 is YNFKEQ. Trimming shortened V by 0 bases and J by 7 bases, and 9 bases separated the two germline ends. Here the CDR3 DNA reads TGTGCCAGCAGCCAAGATTTGGACTCGACCCAGTACTTC. Translation gives CASSQDLDSTQYF.